This section outlines one T cell receptor beta chain sequence together with its context. The study drew participants aged about 18 to 95 years from 20 to 30 US areas. Cohort allocation depended upon clinical history that participants reported. These data are taken from a study of blood T cell repertoires in COVID-19. Only in-frame clones appear in the TCRdb table, and some are missing; sequencing was by immunoSEQ multiplex PCR. The data contain about 190,000 clones, 86% of them singletons. The TCR sequence derives from a woman aged 40 to 50 in a cohort exposed to, infected with or recovered from COVID-19 (not recorded which). Sequenced input: PBMCs or T cells enriched from blood (not recorded which).

The CDR3 reads CASGLWGQGFYEQYF. In nucleotides, the CDR3 is TGTGCTAGTGGTTTGTGGGGACAGGGTTTCTACGAGCAGTACTTC. The chain has TRBV12-5 and TRBJ2-7; 9 nucleotides match TRBD1. CDR1 is LGHNT, CDR2 FRNRAP, per germline. The CDR3 is 15 residues long. V dropped 2 bases and J dropped 3; count of bases not matched to a gene: 5.